This T cell receptor (beta chain) was documented in a study of T cells in Graves' hyperthyroidism and ophthalmopathy. RNA transcripts provided the source from which TCR beta CDR3 regions were amplified. The HTBI primer set was used in a first-round RT-PCR of the TCR CDR3. TCRdb itself ran the multiplex PCR reads through MiXCR, one entry per CDR3 protein. The table shows almost 350,000 distinct CDR3 sequences, with 15% to 20% occurring only once. The CDR3 runs 10 residues. Germline V lookup: CDR1 SEHNR, CDR2 FQNEAQ (reference sequence). In making diagnoses, clinical symptoms, serum thyroxine and TRAb, thyroid ultrasound and orbital computed tomography were all used. Note on this clonotype: This could be a read error, since a much larger clone is one nucleotide away.

What was sequenced was blood. This receptor was identified in a middle-aged woman with Graves' ophthalmopathy. This chain joins TRBV7-9 and TRBJ2-5; the D is unclear. CDR3 DNA sequence: TGCGTCAGCAGCCATAAGACCCAGTACTTC. Amino acids: CVSSHKTQYF.